This T cell receptor beta chain appears in the sequencing data of a study of T-cell reconstitution after alpha-beta-depleted transplantation in children. V lost 1 base to trimming and J lost 2 bases; unmatched junction nucleotides: 12. CDR3 size: 18 residues. This clonotype was picked up a small number of times. Unique molecular identifiers were incorporated when the TCRbeta library was constructed. In TCRdb, the PCR reads were re-called with MiXCR into one record per CDR3 protein. The sample holds over 150,000 distinct CDR3 sequences, around 6.8% seen once. The TCR was taken from a human donor who donated a stem cell graft to a child with Wiskott-Aldrich syndrome. This rearrangement joins TRBV12-3 or TRBV12-4 to TRBJ2-5, with 8 bases that match TRBD2. Sequenced material: PBMCs from the stem cell graft donor, taken from the stem cell graft. The DNA for the CDR3 is TGTGCCAGCAGTTTAGTTTCCTCCACTAGCGGAAATCAAGAGACCCAGTACTTC. Translated: CASSLVSSTSGNQETQYF.